The T cell receptor (beta chain) under discussion was sequenced for a study of shared clonotypes between healthy human individuals. Whole-study results and caveats: Richness estimates generally favored naive over memory subsets.

Trimming cost V 4 bases and J 3 bases, with 13 bases left between them. The CDR3 spans 14 residues. CDR1 is SGHRS, CDR2 YFSETQ, per germline. Clones were read by immunoSEQ multiplex PCR, and TCRdb kept only the in-frame ones, dropping some. The profile shows a few million clones, approximately 90% of them singletons. For this clone: What it binds is not known.

This rearrangement joins TRBV5-1 to TRBJ2-5, with a possible D match to TRBD2 (7 bases). The receptor was isolated from a man younger than 35 in good health. Sample: naive CD4+ T cells sorted from blood. Subset here: CD45RA+ positively selected. This chain's CDR3 is CASSGEGGKETQYF. The CDR3 region has the DNA TGCGCCAGCAGCGGGGAGGGGGGCAAAGAGACCCAGTACTTC.